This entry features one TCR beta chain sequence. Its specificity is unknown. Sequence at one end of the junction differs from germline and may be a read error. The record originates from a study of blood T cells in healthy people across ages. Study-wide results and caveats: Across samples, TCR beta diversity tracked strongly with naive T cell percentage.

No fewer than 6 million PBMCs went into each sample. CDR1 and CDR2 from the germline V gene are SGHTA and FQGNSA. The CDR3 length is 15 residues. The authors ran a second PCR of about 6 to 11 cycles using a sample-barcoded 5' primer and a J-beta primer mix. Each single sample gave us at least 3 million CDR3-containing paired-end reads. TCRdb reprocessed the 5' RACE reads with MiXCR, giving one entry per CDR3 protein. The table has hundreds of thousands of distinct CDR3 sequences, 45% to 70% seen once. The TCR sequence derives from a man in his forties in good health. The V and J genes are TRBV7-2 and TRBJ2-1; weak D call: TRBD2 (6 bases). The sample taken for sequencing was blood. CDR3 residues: CASSWGRPSGNGQFF. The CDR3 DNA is TGTGCCAGCAGCTGGGGGAGGCCCTCGGGGAATGGGCAGTTCTTC.